This T cell receptor (beta chain) was retrieved from a study of a mutant IDH1 vaccine in newly diagnosed glioma. Study background: Patients were pretreated with radiotherapy, temozolomide, or both, mostly both.

Noted time point: baseline, week 1 (first vaccination visit). Treatment noted: pre-vaccination baseline after standard-of-care therapy. CDR3 length equals 15 residues. Germline values: CDR1 SNHLY, CDR2 FYNNEI. With 6 bases removed from V and 7 bases from J, the gap between germline ends came to 16 bases. Using immunoSEQ multiplex PCR, the repertoire was profiled, and TCRdb retains in-frame clones only, with some absent. The sample has about 68,000 clones; around 79% are singletons. V gene TRBV2 combines with J gene TRBJ1-6; no definite D call. The sequenced sample was PBMCs, obtained from a glioma patient treated with radiotherapy, temozolomide or both. The source of this sequence is a man aged 50 to 59 with glioma. The CDR3 spells CASRGETGENSPLHF. DNA of the CDR3: TGTGCCAGCAGGGGAGAGACGGGAGAAAATTCACCCCTCCACTTT.